The rows below give T cell receptor beta chains drawn from one sample of a study of blood T cells in healthy people across ages. MiXCR, run by TCRdb on the 5' RACE reads, gives a single entry per CDR3 protein. The sample yields approximately 600,000 distinct CDR3 sequences, around 54% seen once. Sequenced: blood. Source of these receptors: a man between 60 and 75 years old in good health. Each CDR3 is given with its conserved first and last residue. Some rows mark clone size as missing; the rest say once, few, many or name a class of expanded clone.

abundance,j_gene,v_gene,CDR3aa
once,TRBJ2-5,TRBV3-1,CASSARWETQYF
-,TRBJ2-7,TRBV15,CATSREQEYEQYF
few,TRBJ2-7,TRBV20-1,CSARDAGGSSYEQYF
-,TRBJ2-1,TRBV4-2,CASSQAKGGDFRNEQFF
-,TRBJ1-2,TRBV25-1,CAIGSAAYGYTF
-,TRBJ2-5,TRBV18,CASSPRQEAGETQYF
-,TRBJ2-4,TRBV7-2,CASTKIGAGIQYF
-,-,TRBV9,CASSASGGSYNEQYF
few,TRBJ2-1,TRBV12-5,CASGLYSYNEQFF
-,TRBJ2-5,TRBV20-1,CSARENRGLETQYF